These 32 T cell receptor beta chains share one sample of origin, sequenced in a study of shared clonotypes between healthy human individuals. Repertoires were generated with immunoSEQ multiplex PCR, while TCRdb's copy carries only in-frame clones and drops some. The top ten clones hold 0.14% of a sample with millions of clones, more than 80% of them seen once. The sample consisted of naive CD4+ T cells sorted from blood. Subset: CD45RA+ positively selected. Source of these receptors: a young man in good health.

The chain combines TRBV21-1 with TRBJ2-7; the table's D call of TRBD2 was not tested on the DNA. TRBV21-1 represents a pseudogene. The CDR3 has 16 residues. CDR3 protein: CASRGIILKPTYEQYF. In nucleotides, the CDR3 is TGTGCCAGTCGAGGGATAATCCTGAAACCTACCTACGAGCAGTACTTC.

V is TRBV5-6 and J is TRBJ2-2; no clear D. Trimming stripped 4 bases from V and 2 bases from J, with 18 bases between. The CDR3 sequence is 17 residues long. Germline CDR1 SGHDT, CDR2 YYEEEE. This CDR3 is CASSPPPPRSNTGELFF. The CDR3 nucleotides read TGTGCCAGCAGCCCACCCCCTCCGCGATCCAACACCGGGGAGCTGTTTTTT.

The chain links TRBV15 to TRBJ2-7; TRBD2 is a possible D gene (5 bases). Looked up from germline, CDR1 is LNHNV and CDR2 is YYDKDF (reference sequence). The CDR3 totals 14 residues. V was shortened by 0 bases and J by 1 base, with 7 bases between the two germline ends. The CDR3 DNA is TGTGCCACCAGCAGAGATGCGGGTTCCTACGAGCAGTACTTC. Residues: CATSRDAGSYEQYF.

This chain joins TRBV2 and TRBJ1-6; the D is unclear. The CDR3 runs to 15 residues. CDR1 SNHLY and CDR2 FYNNEI come from the germline V gene. Trimming removed 1 base at V and 0 bases at J, with 4 bases between. The CDR3, as DNA: TGTGCCAGCAGTGAAGTGGGCTCCTATAATTCACCCCTCCACTTT. Translating gives CASSEVGSYNSPLHF.

The rearrangement uses TRBV18 and TRBJ2-5, with D perhaps TRBD1 (6 bases). The V end was cut by 3 bases, the J end by 5 bases, with 13 bases between. Germline lookup yields CDR1 KGHSH and CDR2 LQKENI. The CDR3 covers 14 residues. For the CDR3, the DNA is TGTGCCAGCTCACCGAAGGACAGATTGGAGACCCAGTACTTC. Translation gives CASSPKDRLETQYF.

V is TRBV7-2 and J is TRBJ1-2, with D perhaps TRBD1 (6 bases). The germline CDR1 and CDR2 sequences are SGHTA and FQGNSA. The V and J ends lost 2 bases and 8 bases respectively, with 15 bases between them. CDR3 length equals 14 residues. The CDR3 is CASSLSAGGGGYTF. CDR3 DNA: TGTGCCAGCAGCTTATCTGCTGGGGGGGGCGGCTACACCTTC. Supplemented by reference TRBV7-2 and TRBJ1-2, the full variable domain reads GAGVSQSPSNKVTEKGKDVELRCDPISGHTALYWYRQSLGQGLEFLIYFQGNSAPDKSGLPSDRFSAERTGGSVSTLTIQRTQQEDSAVYLCASSLSAGGGGYTFGSGTRLTVV.

The rearrangement links TRBV23-1 to TRBJ1-4; TRBD1 might be the D (5 bases). TRBV23-1 is classed as an ORF, of uncertain function. V shed 10 bases and J shed 5 bases, with 26 bases lying between them. This CDR3 spans 17 amino acids. CDR3 nucleotide sequence: TGCGCCATTCCCCATCGGGGCAGGCGAGACCCCAATGAAAAACTGTTTTTT. This gives the protein CAIPHRGRRDPNEKLFF.

This chain joins TRBV2 and TRBJ2-5; no definite D call. The CDR3 extends over 12 amino acids. CDR1 is SNHLY, CDR2 FYNNEI, per germline. V lost 5 bases and J 5 bases, leaving 9 bases between the germline ends. The CDR3 DNA follows: TGTGCCAGCAGTTCCGAAACGGAGACCCAGTACTTC. Protein: CASSSETETQYF.

This clone came up once. The rearrangement uses TRBV27 and TRBJ2-1; 7 bases line up with TRBD2. J gave up 8 bases and V 8 bases, and 15 bases lay outside the gene matches. Germline values: CDR1 MNHEY, CDR2 SMNVEV (reference sequence). This CDR3 has 15 residues. CDR3 nucleotide sequence: TGTGCCAGCTGCCCCGGGGGGTTACCGAGCCATGAGCAGTTCTTC. Its protein product is CASCPGGLPSHEQFF.

The chain combines TRBV5-1 with TRBJ1-1; D may be TRBD1 (5 bases). Trimming shortened V by 0 bases and J by 6 bases, and 15 bases separated the two germline ends. CDR3 size: 15 residues. Germline CDR1 reads SGHRS; CDR2 reads YFSETQ. The CDR3 DNA reads TGCGCCAGCAGCTTGGCAACGGGGGTAGGGGCTGAAGCTTTCTTT. Translating gives CASSLATGVGAEAFF.

The chain combines TRBV30 with TRBJ2-1, with 9 bases that match TRBD2. Germline CDR1 and CDR2: GTSNPN and SVGIG (reference sequence). J lost 9 bases, V lost 2 bases, and 5 bases had no gene match. The CDR3 loop spans 13 amino acids. The CDR3 is CAWSQRGAGEQFF. CDR3 in DNA: TGTGCCTGGAGTCAGCGGGGGGCAGGTGAGCAGTTCTTC.

This chain links TRBV28 with TRBJ1-1; a weak D match, TRBD1 (5 bases). V lost 3 bases and J lost 3, with 8 bases in between. This CDR3 spans 13 amino acids. Per germline, CDR1 MDHEN and CDR2 SYDVKM. The CDR3: CASSFLGDTEAFF. Written as DNA, the CDR3 is TGTGCCAGCAGTTTTCTGGGGGACACTGAAGCTTTCTTT.

The rearrangement links TRBV21-1 to TRBJ2-5; the tabulated D call, TRBD1, remains unverified against the DNA. TRBV21-1 is classified as a pseudogene. The length of the CDR3 is 19 residues. The CDR3 nucleotides read TGTGCCAGCACCGATTGGAAAGGTCAGGACAGGGGGCGAAGAGAGACCCAGTACTTC. Translating gives CASTDWKGQDRGRRETQYF.

The chain carries TRBV2 and TRBJ2-7; tentatively, D is TRBD2 (6 bases). Per germline, CDR1 SNHLY and CDR2 FYNNEI. CDR3 length: 13 amino acids. V dropped 6 bases and J dropped 4 bases, with 13 bases sitting between them. CDR3 DNA: TGTGCCAGCAGCGGACACGGAGGGTACGAGCAGTACTTC. Translated: CASSGHGGYEQYF.

The gene calls are TRBV7-9 and TRBJ2-1, with 8 bases that match TRBD2. This CDR3 contains 14 residues. The germline CDR1 and CDR2 sequences are SEHNR and FQNEAQ (reference sequence). V was clipped by 10 bases and J by 0 bases; unmatched bases: 5. The CDR3 sequence: CATQRESSYNEQFF. In nucleotides, the CDR3 is TGTGCCACGCAGCGGGAGAGCTCCTACAATGAGCAGTTCTTC.

On this clone: Other nucleotide sequences from this sample produce the same CDR3. This chain connects TRBV7-2 to TRBJ2-3; TRBD1 matches 7 bases. The CDR3 contains 15 residues. In germline, CDR1 is SGHTA, CDR2 FQGNSA. With V trimmed by 0 bases and J by 1 base, 1 base remained unmatched. CDR3 sequence (DNA): TGTGCCAGCAGCTTAGCACAGGGGCGCACAGATACGCAGTATTTT. It yields the protein CASSLAQGRTDTQYF.

V and J are TRBV7-2 and TRBJ2-1, with D tentatively TRBD2 (5 bases). Germline-derived CDR1 and CDR2 are SGHTA and FQGNSA. The CDR3 consists of 15 residues. The V and J ends lost 5 bases and 4 bases respectively, with 15 bases between them. The CDR3 coding sequence is TGTGCCAGCAGCCAGAGTGGACTGCCTTACAATGAGCAGTTCTTC. This encodes CASSQSGLPYNEQFF.

As to this clone: This same CDR3 is encoded by further DNA sequences in the sample. The chain uses TRBV2 and TRBJ2-7; no definite D call. The germline V gene has CDR1 SNHLY and CDR2 FYNNEI. V lost 4 bases and J 2 bases, leaving 6 bases between the germline ends. CDR3 length equals 12 residues. The CDR3 protein is CASSAGPYEQYF. The CDR3 DNA sequence: TGTGCCAGCAGTGCGGGCCCCTACGAGCAGTACTTC. The full variable domain, with the rest looked up from reference TRBV2 and TRBJ2-7, is EPEVTQTPSHQVTQMGQEVILRCVPISNHLYFYWYRQILGQKVEFLVSFYNNEISEKSEIFDDQFSVERPDGSNFTLKIRSTKLEDSAMYFCASSAGPYEQYFGPGTRLTVT.

The chain carries TRBV6-5 and TRBJ2-3; TRBD2 matches at 7 bases. There are 16 residues in the CDR3. Germline V gives CDR1 MNHEY, CDR2 SVGAGI. With 2 bases clipped from V and 0 bases from J, the junction kept 5 bases outside the gene matches. The CDR3 sequence: CASSYTRLASTDTQYF. CDR3 DNA sequence: TGTGCCAGCAGTTACACGAGACTAGCTAGCACAGATACGCAGTATTTT.

In this sample, this clone turned up once. This chain uses TRBV10-3 with TRBJ2-3; 12 bases match TRBD2. CDR1 and CDR2 from the germline V gene are ENHRY and SYGVKD. The V and J ends lost 10 bases and 3 bases, in that order; junction bases with no gene match: 14. CDR3 length: 17 residues. The CDR3 is CATHPSGGAPTTDTQYF. The CDR3 DNA follows: TGTGCCACCCACCCTAGCGGGGGGGCTCCTACTACAGATACGCAGTATTTT.

The sample holds one count of this clone. The rearrangement joins TRBV7-2 to TRBJ1-1, with a possible D match to TRBD1 (6 bases). Trimming left V 2 bases short and J 5 bases short, with 15 bases between. Looked up from germline, CDR1 is SGHTA and CDR2 is FQGNSA. The CDR3 runs 15 residues. Written as DNA, the CDR3 is TGTGCCAGCAGCTTACGGCGGGGGGCAAGGACTGAAGCTTTCTTT. The encoded protein is CASSLRRGARTEAFF. Full variable domain (rest looked up from reference TRBV7-2 and TRBJ1-1): GAGVSQSPSNKVTEKGKDVELRCDPISGHTALYWYRQSLGQGLEFLIYFQGNSAPDKSGLPSDRFSAERTGGSVSTLTIQRTQQEDSAVYLCASSLRRGARTEAFFGQGTRLTVV.

The chain carries TRBV2 and TRBJ2-7; maybe TRBD1 (6 bases). Germline V gene lookup returns CDR1 SNHLY and CDR2 FYNNEI. The CDR3 is made up of 15 amino acids. Trimming took 4 bases from V and 4 from J, leaving 17 bases between them. CDR3 coding DNA: TGTGCCAGCAGTGGTGGGGGCGTGAATCTGTACGAGCAGTACTTC. Amino acid sequence: CASSGGGVNLYEQYF.

V is TRBV25-1 and J is TRBJ2-7; no definite D call. The V gene's germline CDR1 is MGHDK and CDR2 SYGVNS. The CDR3 has 12 residues. V lost 3 bases, J lost 3 bases, and 6 bases lay in between. CDR3 sequence reads: CASSDRLYEQYF. Here the CDR3 DNA reads TGTGCCAGCAGTGATCGACTCTACGAGCAGTACTTC.

This CDR3 is CASRDSGTGATGDTGELFF. The DNA of the CDR3 is TGCGCCAGCAGGGATTCCGGGACAGGGGCCACGGGGGACACCGGGGAGCTGTTTTTT. The gene calls are TRBV5-1 and TRBJ2-2, with TRBD1 identical over 10 bases. Per germline, CDR1 SGHRS and CDR2 YFSETQ. With V trimmed by 5 bases and J by 3 bases, 16 bases remained unmatched. The CDR3 consists of 19 residues.

This clone has just one count. J is TRBJ2-7 and V is TRBV4-3; D unclear. CDR3 length equals 15 residues. Trimming took off 0 bases at V and 4 bases at J, with 13 bases between the two ends. Germline assignment: CDR1 LGHNA and CDR2 YSLEER. The CDR3 DNA follows: TGCGCCAGCAGCCAAGATCCCGGACCTGAGTACGAGCAGTACTTC. This encodes CASSQDPGPEYEQYF.

The chain couples TRBV5-1 to TRBJ2-2; possible D gene TRBD2, 5 bases. V lost 1 base and J lost 4, with 8 bases in between. Germline CDR1 is SGHRS and CDR2 is YFSETQ. The CDR3 totals 14 residues. The CDR3 bases are TGCGCCAGCAGCTTGAATCGGGGCACCGGGGAGCTGTTTTTT. The encoded protein is CASSLNRGTGELFF. The full variable domain, in which reference TRBV5-1 and TRBJ2-2 provide the parts outside the CDR3, is KAGVTQTPRYLIKTRGQQVTLSCSPISGHRSVSWYQQTPGQGLQFLFEYFSETQRNKGNFPGRFSGRQFSNSRSEMNVSTLELGDSALYLCASSLNRGTGELFFGEGSRLTVL.

The V gene is TRBV21-1, the J gene TRBJ1-2; the table calls TRBD1, which could not be checked here. TRBV21-1 is tagged as a pseudogene. This CDR3 contains 12 residues. CDR3 bases: TGTGCCAGCAACAGGGATGACTATGGCTACACCTTC. The encoded protein is CASNRDDYGYTF.

Comments on this clone: The junction departs from the called germline gene at one end, perhaps through a read error. The chain couples TRBV7-7 to TRBJ2-5; 12 bases map to TRBD1. Germline V lookup: CDR1 SSHAT, CDR2 FNYEAQ (reference sequence). The CDR3 extends over 16 amino acids. The CDR3 DNA reads as TGTGCTAGCAGCCTTGGGACAGGGGGCATTTTTAAGACCCAGTACTTC. Amino acids: CASSLGTGGIFKTQYF.

This clone was recorded a few times. The rearrangement uses TRBV16 and TRBJ1-6, with 7 bases that match TRBD1. CDR1 is KGHSY and CDR2 is FQNENV in the germline V gene. The CDR3 runs to 15 residues. With V trimmed by 5 bases and J by 7 bases, 8 bases remained unmatched. Written as DNA, the CDR3 is TGTGCCAGCAGCTTATCTACAGGGGCCAATTCACCCCTCCACTTT. Translation gives CASSLSTGANSPLHF.

The V and J genes are TRBV18 and TRBJ1-2; D remains unclear. This CDR3 spans 13 amino acids. The germline V and J ends were trimmed by 3 bases and 7 bases, with 12 bases remaining between them. Germline V gives CDR1 KGHSH, CDR2 LQKENI. The CDR3 sequence is CASSPVGRGGYTF. The CDR3 DNA follows: TGTGCCAGCTCACCCGTTGGGAGAGGTGGCTACACCTTC.

The V gene is TRBV4-1, the J gene TRBJ2-7; 8 positions match TRBD1. Germline loops: CDR1 MGHRA, CDR2 YSYEKL. V lost 1 base to trimming and J lost 6 bases; unmatched junction nucleotides: 8. This CDR3 has 15 amino acids. CDR3 in amino acids: CASSQVGQGAPEQYF. In DNA form, the CDR3 reads TGCGCCAGCAGCCAAGTTGGGCAGGGGGCGCCCGAGCAGTACTTC.

The rearrangement uses TRBV30 and TRBJ1-2; D may be TRBD1 (5 bases). The V gene's germline CDR1 is GTSNPN and CDR2 SVGIG (reference sequence). This CDR3 region has 14 residues. The germline V and J ends were trimmed by 3 bases and 2 bases, with 13 bases remaining between them. CDR3 region: CAWSPVWGNYGYTF. CDR3 sequence (DNA): TGTGCCTGGAGCCCCGTGTGGGGGAACTATGGCTACACCTTC.